These 25 T cell receptor beta chains originate from one sample sequenced in a study of shared clonotypes between healthy human individuals. CD45RO negativity and positive selection for CCR7 defined naive CD8 cells, a population that excluded terminally differentiated effector memory CD45RA+ cells. The method was immunoSEQ multiplex PCR; TCRdb's version includes in-frame clones alone and lacks a portion of them. Counted here are about 820,000 clones, 80% to 95% occurring once; the ten biggest clones make up about 25%. What was sequenced was naive CD8+ T cells sorted from blood. These receptors were taken from a man in his thirties or forties in good health.

CDR3 amino acids: CASSYNLREEGYEQYF. CDR3 sequence (DNA): TGTGCCAGCAGTTACAACTTGCGGGAGGAGGGCTACGAGCAGTACTTC. The rearrangement uses TRBV6-6 and TRBJ2-7; 8 bases line up with TRBD2. This CDR3 has 16 residues. CDR1 and CDR2 from the germline V gene are MNHNY and SVGAGI (reference sequence). Germline trimming cut 2 bases from V and 3 bases from J; bases unmatched to any gene: 9.

J is TRBJ2-1 and V is TRBV6-1, with 9 nucleotides matching TRBD1. The CDR3 sequence is 15 residues long. CDR1 is MNHNS, CDR2 SASEGT, per germline. The junction had 2 bases not matched to a gene; V was cut back by 3 bases and J by 2 bases. The CDR3 sequence: CASSDGTGTYNEQFF. The CDR3 DNA reads as TGTGCCAGCAGTGATGGGACAGGGACCTACAATGAGCAGTTCTTC.

The chain recombines TRBV28 with TRBJ2-7; D unclear. The CDR3 runs to 11 residues. Germline V gives CDR1 MDHEN, CDR2 SYDVKM. V dropped 6 bases and J dropped 4 bases, with 7 bases sitting between them. The CDR3 here is CASSHHYEQYF. The CDR3 coding sequence is TGTGCCAGCAGCCATCATTACGAGCAGTACTTC.

In its sample, this clone was seen once. The CDR3 DNA sequence: TGTGCCAGCAGCTTTACCGGGACATTAGAATACAATGAGCAGTTCTTC. Amino acid sequence: CASSFTGTLEYNEQFF. V gene TRBV11-2 combines with J gene TRBJ2-1; TRBD1 is a possible D gene (6 bases). Germline values: CDR1 SGHAT, CDR2 FQNNGV. The CDR3 sequence is 16 residues long. The V and J ends lost 3 bases and 4 bases respectively, with 16 bases between them.

Of note for this clone: This sample also contains other DNA sequences that code for the same CDR3. The chain combines TRBV19 with TRBJ2-1; the D call may be TRBD1 or TRBD2 (5 bases each). CDR3 length equals 14 residues. V lost 3 bases and J lost 4, with 10 bases in between. The germline CDR1 and CDR2 sequences are LNHDA and SQIVND (reference sequence). CDR3: CASSIPGPYNEQFF. In DNA form, the CDR3 reads TGTGCCAGTAGTATCCCGGGACCATACAATGAGCAGTTCTTC.

The genes are TRBV7-9 and TRBJ1-5; 8 bases are shared with TRBD1. Germline CDR1 and CDR2: SEHNR and FQNEAQ (reference sequence). This CDR3 has 17 residues. V lost 4 bases and J lost 5; bases outside the gene matches: 13. Here the CDR3 reads CASSSRDRPSGYQPQHF. The CDR3 DNA reads as TGTGCCAGCAGCTCCAGGGACAGGCCGAGCGGCTATCAGCCCCAGCATTTT.

The table lists this clone with a count of one. The gene calls are TRBV4-1 and TRBJ2-5, with a tentative D call TRBD1 (6 bases). Trimming shortened V by 1 base and J by 2 bases, and 11 bases separated the two germline ends. CDR1 and CDR2 (germline): MGHRA, YSYEKL. The CDR3 sequence is 15 residues long. The chain's CDR3 is CASSQVTGIQETQYF. CDR3 bases: TGCGCCAGCAGCCAAGTCACAGGGATACAAGAGACCCAGTACTTC.

The chain employs TRBV7-9 and TRBJ2-7; perhaps TRBD2 as D (6 bases). The V end lost 5 bases, the J end lost 0 bases, and 17 bases lay between the germline ends. The V gene's germline CDR1 is SEHNR and CDR2 FQNEAQ (reference sequence). The CDR3 has 16 amino acids. CDR3 sequence reads: CASSNLAEASSYEQYF. CDR3 DNA sequence: TGTGCCAGCAGCAATTTAGCGGAGGCAAGCTCCTACGAGCAGTACTTC.

The chain couples TRBV4-3 to TRBJ2-1; D is ambiguous. The germline V gene has CDR1 LGHNA and CDR2 YSLEER. V was shortened by 0 bases and J by 5 bases, with 11 bases between the two germline ends. This CDR3 is 15 amino acids long. CDR3 sequence: CASSQDLTYNNEQFF. The CDR3 coding sequence is TGCGCCAGCAGCCAAGATTTGACATACAACAATGAGCAGTTCTTC.

The rearrangement joins TRBV15 to TRBJ2-7, with TRBD1 matching over 10 bases. J lost 4 bases, V lost 3 bases, and 6 bases had no gene match. This CDR3 has 15 residues. CDR1 and CDR2 (germline): LNHNV, YYDKDF (reference sequence). The CDR3 region is CATSSRQGAFYEQYF. The CDR3 nucleotides are TGTGCCACCAGCAGCCGACAGGGGGCATTTTACGAGCAGTACTTC.

On this clone: The sample contains more than one DNA sequence encoding this CDR3. This chain's CDR3 is CASSPGHGYEQYF. Written as DNA, the CDR3 is TGTGCCAGCAGTCCGGGACACGGCTACGAGCAGTACTTC. The chain links TRBV5-4 to TRBJ2-7; a possible D gene is TRBD1 (6 bases). Trimming shortened V by 5 bases and J by 3 bases, and 12 bases separated the two germline ends. CDR1 SGHNT and CDR2 YYREEE come from the germline V gene (reference sequence). CDR3 length equals 13 residues. The complete variable domain, with remaining parts taken from reference TRBV5-4 and TRBJ2-7, reads ETGVTQSPTHLIKTRGQQVTLRCSSQSGHNTVSWYQQALGQGPQFIFQYYREEENGRGNFPPRFSGLQFPNYSSELNVNALELDDSALYLCASSPGHGYEQYFGPGTRLTVT.

The genes are TRBV27 and TRBJ2-2; 14 bases agree with TRBD2. CDR1 MNHEY and CDR2 SMNVEV come from the germline V gene (reference sequence). There are 19 residues in the CDR3. V dropped 5 bases and J dropped 6; count of bases not matched to a gene: 14. CDR3 DNA: TGTGCCAGCAGTCTACGACTAATGGGACTAGCGGGAGTTTCCGGGGAGCTGTTTTTT. Translating it yields CASSLRLMGLAGVSGELFF.

This rearrangement joins TRBV19 to TRBJ2-7; 10 bases are a match to TRBD1. The CDR3 is made up of 16 amino acids. Germline loops: CDR1 LNHDA, CDR2 SQIVND (reference sequence). The J segment lost 2 bases and the V segment lost 5 bases, leaving 9 bases of the junction unmatched. CDR3 DNA sequence: TGTGCCAGTAGTTTAGCCCGGGACAGGGGCCCCTACGAGCAGTACTTC. This encodes CASSLARDRGPYEQYF.

This chain links TRBV30 with TRBJ1-2; weak D call: TRBD1 (6 bases). Trimming shortened V by 1 base and J by 7 bases, and 10 bases separated the two germline ends. CDR3 size: 12 residues. Germline CDR1 reads GTSNPN; CDR2 reads SVGIG (reference sequence). This CDR3 reads CAWSGHRVGYTF. CDR3 coding DNA: TGTGCCTGGAGTGGCCACAGGGTTGGCTACACCTTC. Using reference TRBV30 and TRBJ1-2 for the parts outside the CDR3, the full variable domain is SQTIHQWPATLVQPVGSPLSLECTVEGTSNPNLYWYRQAAGRGLQLLFYSVGIGQISSEVPQNLSASRPQDRQFILSSKKLLLSDSGFYLCAWSGHRVGYTFGSGTRLTVV.

On this clone itself: Different DNA sequences within this sample yield the same CDR3. The chain couples TRBV6-6 to TRBJ2-7; D gene unclear. The CDR3 sequence is 13 residues long. The V end was cut by 0 bases, the J end by 4 bases, with 7 bases between. The germline gives CDR1 MNHNY, CDR2 SVGAGI (reference sequence). The CDR3 DNA reads TGTGCCAGCAGTTACTCGCCGCCATACGAGCAGTACTTC. As protein: CASSYSPPYEQYF.

The V call is TRBV6-1, the J call TRBJ1-1; D is perhaps TRBD1 (5 bases). The CDR3 contains 12 residues. The V end lost 8 bases, the J end lost 6 bases, and 13 bases lay between the germline ends. Per germline, CDR1 MNHNS and CDR2 SASEGT. CDR3 coding DNA: TGTGCCAGCGAGCAGGGTACACCTGAAGCTTTCTTT. Its translation is CASEQGTPEAFF.

This chain links TRBV7-2 with TRBJ1-1; D call uncertain. V dropped 1 base and J dropped 4 bases, with 10 bases sitting between them. CDR1 and CDR2 from the germline V gene are SGHTA and FQGNSA. CDR3 length: 14 amino acids. CDR3 region: CASSLGLPGTEAFF. DNA of the CDR3: TGTGCCAGCAGCTTAGGGCTGCCGGGCACTGAAGCTTTCTTT.

The rearrangement links TRBV6-1 to TRBJ2-1; 15 bases fit TRBD2. The CDR3 spans 18 residues. Germline CDR1 is MNHNS and CDR2 is SASEGT. V dropped 4 bases and J dropped 0; count of bases not matched to a gene: 4. The CDR3 DNA reads TGTGCCAGCAGTGCCGGGACTAGCGGGAGGAGCTCCTACAATGAGCAGTTCTTC. This gives the protein CASSAGTSGRSSYNEQFF.

The chain joins TRBV4-1 to TRBJ2-2; maybe TRBD1 (6 bases). Trimming cost V 0 bases and J 7 bases, with 18 bases left between them. The CDR3 is 17 residues long. Germline CDR1 is MGHRA and CDR2 is YSYEKL. CDR3 DNA: TGCGCCAGCAGCCAAGATTCATTAGGGGGTTCCGGCGGGGAGCTGTTTTTT. Amino acid sequence: CASSQDSLGGSGGELFF.

The chain links TRBV6-5 to TRBJ2-1, with 7 bases that match TRBD2. This CDR3 contains 15 residues. V dropped 4 bases and J dropped 5; count of bases not matched to a gene: 8. Germline V gene lookup returns CDR1 MNHEY and CDR2 SVGAGI. The CDR3 sequence: CASSLTGTTHNEQFF. CDR3 nucleotide sequence: TGTGCCAGCAGTTTAACCGGGACTACTCACAATGAGCAGTTCTTC.

The chain joins TRBV9 to TRBJ1-1; unclear D gene. Germline-derived CDR1 and CDR2 are SGDLS and YYNGEE. The CDR3 is 11 amino acids. V was clipped by 7 bases and J by 7 bases, with 11 bases between them. Here the CDR3 DNA reads TGTGCCAGCGGCCCAACCGATGAAGCTTTCTTT. Encoded protein: CASGPTDEAFF.

The chain recombines TRBV7-2 with TRBJ2-7; 8 bases align to TRBD2. Looked up from germline, CDR1 is SGHTA and CDR2 is FQGNSA. The ends lost 3 bases at V and 1 base at J; junction bases unmatched: 2. The CDR3 has 14 amino acids. The CDR3 sequence is CASSLSGGSYEQYF. The CDR3 DNA follows: TGTGCCAGCAGCTTGAGCGGGGGATCCTACGAGCAGTACTTC.

The genes are TRBV20-1 and TRBJ2-3, with D possibly being TRBD2 (5 bases). Trimming left V 6 bases short and J 7 bases short, with 11 bases between. Germline lookup yields CDR1 DFQATT and CDR2 SNEGSKA (reference sequence). The CDR3 has 11 amino acids. The CDR3 bases are TGCAGTGCCCCCCTAGCATATACGCAGTATTTT. This encodes CSAPLAYTQYF.

This clone is a singleton in its sample. The genes are TRBV4-3 and TRBJ2-1; D gene uncertain. Trimming pared 1 base from V and 4 bases from J, leaving 11 bases between. The CDR3 loop spans 15 amino acids. Per germline, CDR1 LGHNA and CDR2 YSLEER. CDR3 sequence (DNA): TGCGCCAGCAGCCAAGTGGGTGGGCTATACAATGAGCAGTTCTTC. Its protein is CASSQVGGLYNEQFF.

The chain combines TRBV20-1 with TRBJ2-4; D gene uncertain. Deletions cut 3 bases from V and 7 bases from J, with 7 bases between. The CDR3 sequence is 11 residues long. Germline assignment: CDR1 DFQATT and CDR2 SNEGSKA (reference sequence). This CDR3 reads CSARLGNIQYF. The CDR3 DNA is TGCAGTGCTAGGCTCGGGAACATTCAGTACTTC.